Shown below are 7 T cell receptor beta chains from a single sample sequenced in a study of PD-1 blockade in classical Hodgkin lymphoma. Each of the patients experienced relapse following autologous stem cell transplantation, and their brentuximab vedotin exposure differed. Sequencing was performed with immunoSEQ multiplex PCR; in TCRdb, only in-frame clones are kept and a portion is missing. In the table there are fewer than 110,000 clones, around 89% of which are singletons. This specimen was peripheral blood mononuclear cells (PBMCs), taken before the second cycle of nivolumab. The receptors originated from a human donor with classical Hodgkin lymphoma.

The chain combines TRBV4-3 with TRBJ2-7; D assignment may be TRBD1 or TRBD2 (6 bases each). The V gene's germline CDR1 is LGHNA and CDR2 YSLEER. CDR3 length: 17 residues. The V end was cut by 3 bases, the J end by 9 bases, with 27 bases between. The DNA of the CDR3 is TGCGCCAGCAGCCATTACCGTTCAGGGGTGCAGGAGGGTCGGCAGTACTTC. This gives the protein CASSHYRSGVQEGRQYF.

The chain combines TRBV19 with TRBJ2-1; tentative D call: TRBD1 (6 bases). There are 12 residues in the CDR3. Germline CDR1 is LNHDA and CDR2 is SQIVND (reference sequence). V lost 9 bases and J 5 bases, leaving 11 bases between the germline ends. The CDR3: CASGQTNNEQFF. The CDR3, as DNA: TGTGCCAGCGGACAGACCAACAATGAGCAGTTCTTC.

This chain links TRBV9 with TRBJ1-4, with 9 bases fitting TRBD1. Germline assignment: CDR1 SGDLS and CDR2 YYNGEE. V gave up 4 bases and J gave up 4 bases; unmatched junction bases: 5. The CDR3 length is 15 residues. The CDR3 spells CASSLRTGDNEKLFF. The CDR3 coding sequence is TGTGCCAGCAGCCTCAGGACAGGGGATAATGAAAAACTGTTTTTT.

The rearrangement links TRBV4-3 to TRBJ1-1, with D tentatively TRBD1 (5 bases). CDR1 and CDR2 (germline): LGHNA, YSLEER. The CDR3 has 15 amino acids. V was shortened by 2 bases and J by 10 bases, with 20 bases between the two germline ends. CDR3 sequence: CASSQRGIGGTGAFF. The DNA of the CDR3 is TGCGCCAGCAGCCAACGGGGAATAGGAGGGACGGGAGCTTTCTTT.

The V gene is TRBV6-5, the J gene TRBJ2-7; possible D gene TRBD1, 5 bases. Per the germline V gene, CDR1 is MNHEY and CDR2 is SVGAGI. CDR3 length equals 11 residues. Trimming shortened V by 6 bases and J by 7 bases, and 10 bases separated the two germline ends. CDR3 region: CASSSRTEQYF. The CDR3 DNA follows: TGTGCCAGCAGCTCCCGGACAGAGCAGTACTTC.

The V gene is TRBV7-2, the J gene TRBJ1-2; 7 nucleotides agree with TRBD1. CDR1 and CDR2 (germline): SGHTA, FQGNSA. Losses at the gene ends were 4 bases for V and 7 bases for J; bases not matched to a gene: 12. This CDR3 is 15 amino acids long. CDR3 in amino acids: CASSYKGAGAGGYTF. CDR3 sequence (DNA): TGTGCCAGCAGCTACAAGGGGGCCGGTGCTGGTGGCTACACCTTC.

The CDR3 DNA follows: TGTGCCAGCAGCCAAGAAGCAGGTGATATCACCGGGGAGCTGTTTTTT. It encodes CASSQEAGDITGELFF. This chain links TRBV4-2 with TRBJ2-2; D unclear. Germline V lookup: CDR1 LGHNA, CDR2 YNFKEQ. This CDR3 region has 16 residues. V gave up 0 bases and J gave up 4 bases, with 12 bases separating them.